This T cell receptor (beta chain) came from a study of regulatory dendritic cells for organ transplantation. Measured with immunoSEQ multiplex PCR; TCRdb has only the in-frame clones, and not every one. The data contain tens of thousands of clones, about 80% of them seen just once; the ten biggest clones take up around 2.2%. V lost 4 bases and J 3 bases, leaving 16 bases between the germline ends. The CDR3 extends over 15 amino acids. Per the germline V gene, CDR1 is SQVTM and CDR2 is ANQGSEA. The sequenced sample consisted of memory CD4+ T cells from blood. The subset was: CD45RO+ memory T cells. The receptor was isolated from a human donor in good health. This rearrangement joins TRBV29-1 to TRBJ2-1; possibly TRBD2 for D (5 bases). The CDR3 DNA reads as TGCAGCGTTGCCCCCGGGGTAGGGAGCTACAATGAGCAGTTCTTC. Amino acids: CSVAPGVGSYNEQFF.